This T cell receptor (beta chain) comes out of a study of T cell repertoires and HLA-DP antigens. The wider study: Alloantigens: one with one groove difference and one with over 9 differences versus self.

About this clone itself: No antigen is known for it.

This CDR3 is built from 14 residues. CDR1 and CDR2 from the germline V gene are MNHNY and SVGAGI (reference sequence). V lost 6 bases, J lost 6 bases, and 10 bases stayed unmatched. Repertoires were generated with immunoSEQ multiplex PCR, while TCRdb's copy carries only in-frame clones and drops some. The sample has roughly 70,000 clones, 80% seen once. The chain uses TRBV6-6 and TRBJ2-7; 8 bases align to TRBD1. Specimen: CD4+ T cells from PBMCs. The source of this sequence is a man in his fifties or sixties in good health and CMV-seronegative. CDR3 sequence reads: CASSPDRDIGEQYF. The CDR3 DNA reads TGTGCCAGCAGCCCGGACAGGGATATCGGCGAGCAGTACTTC.